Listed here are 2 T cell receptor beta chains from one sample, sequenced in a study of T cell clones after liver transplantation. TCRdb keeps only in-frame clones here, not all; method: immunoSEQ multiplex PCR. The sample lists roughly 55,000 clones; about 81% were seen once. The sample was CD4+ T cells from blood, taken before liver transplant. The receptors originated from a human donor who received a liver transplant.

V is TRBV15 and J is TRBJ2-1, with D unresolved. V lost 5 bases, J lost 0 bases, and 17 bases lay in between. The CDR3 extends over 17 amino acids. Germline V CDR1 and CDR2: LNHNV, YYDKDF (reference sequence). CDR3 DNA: TGTGCCACCAGCTCGAGTGGTGGCGAGAGCTCCTACAATGAGCAGTTCTTC. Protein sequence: CATSSSGGESSYNEQFF.

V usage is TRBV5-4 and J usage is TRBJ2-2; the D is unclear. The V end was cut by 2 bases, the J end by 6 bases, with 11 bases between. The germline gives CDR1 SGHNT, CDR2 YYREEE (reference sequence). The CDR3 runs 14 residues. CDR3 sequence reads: CASSFLFASGELFF. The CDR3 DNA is TGTGCCAGCAGCTTCCTGTTTGCGTCCGGGGAGCTGTTTTTT.